Listed below are T cell receptor beta chains from one sample, sequenced in a study of beta chain features in type 1 diabetes. The assay was immunoSEQ multiplex PCR, and TCRdb's table has in-frame clones only and misses some. Among some 400,000 clones listed, approximately 16% were seen once. Sequencing was carried out using naive CD4+ T cells from blood. Receptors were obtained from a woman aged 18-29 years in good health. The CDR3 runs from the conserved cysteine through the conserved F or W. A D gene is named only where the DNA matches it firmly. Clone size appears in some rows only: once, few, many, or a class for an expanded clone.

cdr3_aa,cdr3_nt,d_call,clone_size,v_call,j_call
CSCSGTSGPDTQYF,TGCAGCTGCTCGGGGACTAGCGGACCAGATACGCAGTATTTT,TRBD2,.,TRBV29-1,TRBJ2-3
CSVGGRNYNEQFF,TGCAGCGTTGGAGGTCGGAATTACAATGAGCAGTTCTTC,.,few,TRBV29-1,TRBJ2-1
CASSFSGLVPPRFSYNEQFF,TGTGCCAGCAGTTTTTCGGGACTAGTACCTCCTCGGTTTAGCTACAATGAGCAGTTCTTC,TRBD2,few,TRBV27,TRBJ2-1
CASSWGQGLNTEAFF,TGTGCCAGCAGCTGGGGACAGGGGTTGAACACTGAAGCTTTCTTT,TRBD1,.,TRBV5-4,TRBJ1-1
CASSRGQGDAYNEQFF,TGCGCCAGCAGCCGTGGACAGGGAGATGCCTACAATGAGCAGTTCTTC,TRBD1,few,TRBV5-1,TRBJ2-1
CASSDEGVTEAFF,TGTGCCAGCAGTGACGAGGGTGTCACTGAAGCTTTCTTT,.,few,TRBV2,TRBJ1-1
CASSSTGIYEQYF,TGTGCCAGCAGCTCAACGGGGATCTACGAGCAGTACTTC,.,.,TRBV7-2,TRBJ2-7
CASSYGRGYEQYF,TGTGCCAGCAGCTACGGCAGGGGATACGAGCAGTACTTC,.,.,TRBV7-3,TRBJ2-7
CATSRGGSLLYGYTF,TGTGCCACCAGCAGAGGAGGCTCTCTCCTCTATGGCTACACCTTC,.,.,TRBV15,TRBJ1-2
CASSRQTGTTEAFF,TGTGCCAGCAGCCGTCAGACAGGGACGACTGAAGCTTTCTTT,TRBD1,.,TRBV7-2,TRBJ1-1
CASSRWDSSYEQYF,TGTGCCAGCAGCCGCTGGGACAGCTCCTACGAGCAGTACTTC,TRBD1,few,TRBV9,TRBJ2-7
CSVEGRGRTEAFF,TGCAGCGTTGAGGGCAGGGGAAGGACTGAAGCTTTCTTT,.,few,TRBV29-1,TRBJ1-1
CASSLGQDYGYTF,TGCGCCAGCAGCTTGGGACAGGACTATGGCTACACCTTC,.,few,TRBV5-1,TRBJ1-2
CASTARTGDRYNEQFF,TGTGCCAGCACGGCAAGGACAGGGGACAGATACAATGAGCAGTTCTTC,TRBD1,.,TRBV11-2,TRBJ2-1
CASKFPAGEGEQYF,TGTGCCAGCAAGTTTCCAGCGGGAGAGGGTGAGCAGTACTTC,TRBD2,few,TRBV6-5,TRBJ2-7
CASALVGATEAFF,TGTGCTAGTGCCCTTGTAGGGGCCACTGAAGCTTTCTTT,.,few,TRBV12-5,TRBJ1-1
CASSLSQGKWYEQYF,TGTGCCAGCAGCTTATCCCAGGGGAAGTGGTACGAGCAGTACTTC,.,.,TRBV7-9,TRBJ2-7
CASSAGSGTSNEQFF,TGTGCCAGCAGTGCAGGCTCCGGGACTAGCAATGAGCAGTTCTTC,TRBD2,.,TRBV6-1,TRBJ2-1
CASSGTGTGGGEQFF,TGTGCCAGTAGTGGGACCGGGACAGGGGGCGGTGAGCAGTTCTTC,TRBD1,.,TRBV19,TRBJ2-1
CASSESMGTGYNQPQHF,TGTGCCAGCAGTGAAAGCATGGGGACAGGTTATAATCAGCCCCAGCATTTT,TRBD1,few,TRBV2,TRBJ1-5
CASSYSQGGPSYEQYF,TGTGCCAGCAGTTACTCGCAGGGGGGCCCTTCCTACGAGCAGTACTTC,.,.,TRBV6-5,TRBJ2-7
CASSVRGQAGQETQYF,TGTGCCAGCAGCGTAAGGGGACAGGCTGGCCAAGAGACCCAGTACTTC,TRBD1,.,TRBV9,TRBJ2-5
CASSLVAGAETQYF,TGCGCCAGCAGCTTGGTAGCAGGGGCCGAGACCCAGTACTTC,.,.,TRBV5-1,TRBJ2-5
CAWSVQGAQLFF,TGTGCCTGGAGTGTACAAGGAGCACAACTGTTTTTT,.,.,TRBV30,TRBJ1-4
CASSLRGNEQFF,TGTGCCAGCAGTTTAAGGGGCAATGAGCAGTTCTTC,.,few,TRBV28,TRBJ2-1
CASSFLAGAHEQYF,TGTGCCAGCAGTTTCCTAGCGGGAGCTCATGAGCAGTACTTC,TRBD2,.,TRBV27,TRBJ2-7
CASSSSWGGETQYF,TGTGCCAGCAGCTCCAGCTGGGGGGGGGAGACCCAGTACTTC,TRBD2,.,TRBV11-2,TRBJ2-5
CASSLTSGIVEQYF,TGTGCCAGCAGCCTGACTAGCGGGATTGTCGAGCAGTACTTC,TRBD2,few,TRBV7-2,TRBJ2-7
CATNQGGAEAFF,TGTGCCACCAATCAGGGAGGAGCTGAAGCTTTCTTT,.,.,TRBV6-6,TRBJ1-1
CASSQDSLSSYEQYF,TGCGCCAGCAGCCAAGATAGTTTAAGCTCCTACGAGCAGTACTTC,.,few,TRBV4-3,TRBJ2-7
CASSGRSHNEQFF,TGTGCCAGCAGCGGGAGGAGTCACAATGAGCAGTTCTTC,.,.,TRBV7-9,TRBJ2-1
CASSPQGYGYTF,TGTGCCAGCAGCCCACAGGGGTATGGCTACACCTTC,TRBD1,few,TRBV14,TRBJ1-2
CASSLTLGPQHF,TGTGCCAGCAGCTTGACTTTAGGGCCCCAGCATTTT,.,.,TRBV7-2,TRBJ1-5
CASSWGTSGESEQFF,TGTGCCAGCAGCTGGGGGACTAGCGGGGAAAGTGAGCAGTTCTTC,TRBD2,few,TRBV7-2,TRBJ2-1
CSAKPAGEQYF,TGCAGTGCTAAGCCAGCGGGGGAGCAGTACTTC,TRBD2,few,TRBV20-1,TRBJ2-7
CASSGLRESGYTF,TGTGCCAGCAGTGGCCTCAGGGAAAGTGGCTACACCTTC,.,few,TRBV25-1,TRBJ1-2
CASSQSTGGVKQPQHF,TGCGCCAGCAGTCAATCGACAGGGGGCGTGAAGCAGCCCCAGCATTTT,TRBD1,few,TRBV23-1,TRBJ1-5